This paragraph covers one TCR beta chain sequence. This record comes from a study of blood T cell repertoires in COVID-19. Sequencing was performed with immunoSEQ multiplex PCR; in TCRdb, only in-frame clones are kept and a portion is missing. The sample comprises 330,000 or so clones, around 90% of which are singletons, and less than 5% rests with the top ten. Enrollment of patients from Seattle took place during active infection, with longitudinal follow-up. V lost 2 bases, J lost 2 bases, and 10 bases lay in between. Germline-derived CDR1 and CDR2 are KGHSH and LQKENI. The length of the CDR3 is 14 residues.

The chain uses TRBV18 and TRBJ2-7; a weak D match, TRBD1 (5 bases). The source material was peripheral blood. This TCR was recovered from a woman aged 55-69 years with COVID-19, enrolled during active disease. The CDR3: CASSPTTVPYEQYF. For the CDR3, the DNA is TGTGCCAGCTCACCAACGACAGTCCCCTACGAGCAGTACTTC. Full variable domain (outside the CDR3, taken from reference TRBV18 and TRBJ2-7): NAGVMQNPRHLVRRRGQEARLRCSPMKGHSHVYWYRQLPEEGLKFMVYLQKENIIDESGMPKERFSAEFPKEGPSILRIQQVVRGDSAAYFCASSPTTVPYEQYFGPGTRLTVT.